The 7 T cell receptor beta chains in this list originate from one sample, sequenced in a study of cytomegalovirus exposure and HLA in healthy donors. The PCR employed 60 Vbeta primers together with 13 Jbeta primers. TCRdb keeps only in-frame clones here, not all; method: immunoSEQ multiplex PCR. The table includes approximately 190,000 clones, over 9.5% detected once. The sequenced material came from PBMCs. The origin of the receptors is a man between 50 and 59 years old in good health and CMV-seropositive.

This clone was detected only a few times. The rearrangement links TRBV9 to TRBJ1-2; D unclear. The ends were cut back, 0 bases at V and 4 bases at J, with 10 bases in the middle. This CDR3 region has 14 residues. The germline V gene encodes CDR1 SGDLS and CDR2 YYNGEE. The CDR3 DNA reads as TGTGCCAGCAGCGTAGAAACGGGAGGCTATGGCTACACCTTC. Residues: CASSVETGGYGYTF.

This clone was observed a few times. The chain employs TRBV6-6 and TRBJ1-3; D is perhaps TRBD1 (6 bases). With 6 bases removed from V and 0 bases from J, the gap between germline ends came to 15 bases. Germline V gene data show CDR1 as MNHNY and CDR2 as SVGAGI (reference sequence). The CDR3 length is 16 residues. As DNA, the CDR3 is TGTGCCAGCAGCAAAGGACAGCCCTTCTCTGGAAACACCATATATTTT. This sequence encodes CASSKGQPFSGNTIYF.

The rearrangement uses TRBV6-1 and TRBJ2-7; 7 bases align to TRBD1. The CDR3 contains 15 residues. The ends lost 8 bases at V and 0 bases at J; junction bases unmatched: 10. Germline CDR1 MNHNS, CDR2 SASEGT. The CDR3 loop is CASAADRFSSYEQYF. The CDR3 DNA reads as TGTGCCAGCGCCGCGGACAGGTTTAGCTCCTACGAGCAGTACTTC.

The chain links TRBV6-1 to TRBJ1-2; TRBD1 agrees at 8 bases. The V gene's germline CDR1 is MNHNS and CDR2 SASEGT. The CDR3 sequence is 14 residues long. The ends lost 3 bases at V and 4 bases at J; junction bases unmatched: 4. CDR3 protein: CASSDRGQGYGYTF. The CDR3 region has the DNA TGTGCCAGCAGTGACAGGGGGCAGGGCTATGGCTACACCTTC.

This clone was seen a few times. This chain uses TRBV7-3 with TRBJ1-1; D gene uncertain. The CDR3 length is 12 residues. V lost 3 bases and J 6 bases, leaving 8 bases between the germline ends. The germline CDR1 and CDR2 sequences are SGHTA and FQGTGA. The CDR3: CASSFRGSEAFF. The CDR3 DNA sequence: TGTGCCAGCAGCTTTAGAGGTTCTGAAGCTTTCTTT.

The V and J genes are TRBV5-8 and TRBJ2-5, with unresolved D. V lost 1 base and J lost 3, with 10 bases in between. Germline V gene data show CDR1 as SGHTS and CDR2 as YDEGEE. This CDR3 is 14 amino acids long. CDR3 residues: CASSLFLLKETQYF. CDR3 coding DNA: TGTGCCAGCAGCTTGTTTCTCTTAAAAGAGACCCAGTACTTC.

This chain uses TRBV11-3 with TRBJ2-2; 14 bases are shared with TRBD2. The CDR3 consists of 17 residues. Germline V gene sequence: CDR1 SGHNT, CDR2 YENEEA. The ends lost 5 bases at V and 6 bases at J; junction bases unmatched: 8. CDR3 DNA: TGTGCCAGCAGCCCCGGACTAGCGGGGGGCGGGGCCGGGGAGCTGTTTTTT. Translation gives CASSPGLAGGGAGELFF.